This T cell receptor (beta chain) derives from a study of post-analysis software for immune sequencing data. Study observations and caveats: Batch-matched samples strongly co-clustered by F measure. Roughly five TRBV segments were significantly more frequent in patients than in controls. TRBV5-6, TRBV5-1 and TRBV20-1 were among these segments.

cDNA libraries for TCR beta contained unique molecular identifiers. TCRdb reprocessed the PCR reads via MiXCR and lists one record per CDR3 protein. Altogether around 700,000 distinct CDR3 sequences are present, more than 50% being singletons, with the ten largest covering roughly 10%. The CDR3 extends over 14 amino acids. The germline V gene encodes CDR1 LNHNV and CDR2 YYDKDF (reference sequence). V lost 0 bases, J lost 5 bases, and 11 bases lay in between. About this clonotype: Its antigen remains unknown.

The source material was blood. J is TRBJ2-7 and V is TRBV15, with a weak D call TRBD1 (5 bases). The source of this sequence is a girl under 10 years old with multiple sclerosis. The CDR3 sequence is CATSRERGENEQYF. In nucleotides, the CDR3 is TGTGCCACCAGCAGAGAAAGGGGTGAAAACGAGCAGTACTTC.